These 22 T cell receptor beta chains were all obtained from the same sample, sequenced in a study of shared clonotypes between healthy human individuals. Some clones are missing from TCRdb's copy, which holds only in-frame ones; the method was immunoSEQ multiplex PCR. The sample lists about 610,000 clones, about 96% seen once, with 0.045% to 0.07% in the top ten. The sequenced sample was naive CD4+ T cells sorted from blood. Subset reported: CD45RA+ positively selected. These receptors were obtained from a woman aged 30 to 39 in good health.

The J gene is TRBJ1-1, the V gene TRBV21-1. TRBV21-1 is recorded as a pseudogene. The CDR3 length is 12 residues. This CDR3 is CARLLGGLKAFF. As DNA, the CDR3 is TGTGCCAGACTCCTTGGGGGACTCAAAGCTTTCTTT.

The genes are TRBV10-1 and TRBJ2-1; D is unclear. V was cut by 0 bases and J by 6 bases, with 12 bases left in between. The CDR3 consists of 15 residues. The V gene's germline CDR1 is WNHNN and CDR2 SYGVQD (reference sequence). The CDR3 nucleotides are TGCGCCAGCAGTGAGTCGCAGGCCGGTTTCAATGAGCAGTTCTTC. Its protein is CASSESQAGFNEQFF.

The chain joins TRBV7-8 to TRBJ2-2, with 10 bases lining up with TRBD2. With V trimmed by 2 bases and J by 0 bases, 6 bases remained unmatched. The V gene's germline CDR1 is SGHVS and CDR2 FQNEAQ. This CDR3 is built from 18 residues. The DNA for the CDR3 is TGTGCCAGCAGCTTATTTATAGCGGGAGGTACGAACACCGGGGAGCTGTTTTTT. Its translation: CASSLFIAGGTNTGELFF.

This chain links TRBV7-9 with TRBJ1-4, with a weak D call TRBD1 (6 bases). V was clipped by 5 bases and J by 0 bases, with 19 bases between them. Looked up from germline, CDR1 is SEHNR and CDR2 is FQNEAQ (reference sequence). This CDR3 contains 18 residues. CDR3 amino acids: CASSLNSGVGATNEKLFF. Written as DNA, the CDR3 is TGTGCCAGCAGCCTCAACTCAGGGGTCGGGGCAACTAATGAAAAACTGTTTTTT. Based on the CDR3 plus reference TRBV7-9 and TRBJ1-4, the full variable domain is DTGVSQNPRHKITKRGQNVTFRCDPISEHNRLYWYRQTLGQGPEFLTYFQNEAQLEKSRLLSDRFSAERPKGSFSTLEIQRTEQGDSAMYLCASSLNSGVGATNEKLFFGSGTQLSVL.

The gene calls are TRBV7-9 and TRBJ2-1, with TRBD2 matching over 7 bases. Losses at the gene ends were 1 base for V and 5 bases for J; bases not matched to a gene: 8. Per germline, CDR1 SEHNR and CDR2 FQNEAQ (reference sequence). The CDR3 loop spans 16 amino acids. The CDR3 loop is CASSLVWSSGNNEQFF. The CDR3 region has the DNA TGTGCCAGCAGCTTAGTGTGGTCTAGCGGAAACAATGAGCAGTTCTTC.

The V gene is TRBV27, the J gene TRBJ2-7; maybe TRBD2 (5 bases). The V end lost 7 bases, the J end lost 4 bases, and 11 bases lay between the germline ends. CDR1 is MNHEY and CDR2 is SMNVEV in the germline V gene (reference sequence). The CDR3 runs 12 residues. In DNA, the CDR3 is TGTGCCAGCACCTCCCGGGGATACGAGCAGTACTTC. This codes for CASTSRGYEQYF.

The V gene is TRBV18, the J gene TRBJ1-2; perhaps TRBD1 as D (5 bases). Germline CDR1 and CDR2: KGHSH and LQKENI. Deletions cut 5 bases from V and 6 bases from J, with 13 bases between. The CDR3 covers 13 residues. Here the CDR3 reads CASSLHMGDGYTF. DNA for the CDR3: TGTGCCAGCTCATTACACATGGGGGATGGCTACACCTTC.

The chain joins TRBV6-6 to TRBJ1-2, with a possible D match to TRBD1 (6 bases). The length of the CDR3 is 12 residues. V lost 9 bases and J lost 7, with 15 bases in between. Per germline, CDR1 MNHNY and CDR2 SVGAGI (reference sequence). The CDR3, as DNA: TGTGCCAGTCAAACAGGGATCGGTGGCTACACCTTC. It encodes CASQTGIGGYTF.

The genes are TRBV5-1 and TRBJ2-1; maybe TRBD1 (6 bases). V was pared by 3 bases and J by 8 bases, with 9 bases between. There are 12 residues in the CDR3. Germline lookup yields CDR1 SGHRS and CDR2 YFSETQ. The CDR3 here is CASSSRGHEQFF. In DNA form, the CDR3 reads TGCGCCAGCAGCTCCAGGGGACATGAGCAGTTCTTC.

The rearrangement links TRBV9 to TRBJ2-5, with TRBD2 matching 7 bases. Trimming took 4 bases from V and 0 from J; bases not matched to a gene: 15. The V gene's germline CDR1 is SGDLS and CDR2 YYNGEE. This CDR3 has 18 residues. The CDR3 region is CASSPSEPGLTHQETQYF. The CDR3, as DNA: TGTGCCAGCAGCCCATCAGAACCGGGACTAACTCACCAAGAGACCCAGTACTTC. Full variable domain (remainder filled in from reference TRBV9 and TRBJ2-5): DSGVTQTPKHLITATGQRVTLRCSPRSGDLSVYWYQQSLDQGLQFLIQYYNGEERAKGNILERFSAQQFPDLHSELNLSSLELGDSALYFCASSPSEPGLTHQETQYFGPGTRLLVL.

The chain links TRBV2 to TRBJ2-5, with D possibly being TRBD1 or TRBD2 (6 bases each). Germline V lookup: CDR1 SNHLY, CDR2 FYNNEI. CDR3 size: 14 residues. V lost 2 bases to trimming and J lost 5 bases, with 12 bases between them. The DNA for the CDR3 is TGTGCCAGCAGTGAAATGGGGGGCGGGGAGACCCAGTACTTC. Translation: CASSEMGGGETQYF.

The rearrangement joins TRBV15 to TRBJ1-1; the match to TRBD1 covers 8 bases. V was pared by 1 base and J by 2 bases, with 6 bases of the junction left unmatched. The CDR3 is 16 residues long. The germline gives CDR1 LNHNV, CDR2 YYDKDF (reference sequence). The DNA for the CDR3 is TGTGCCACCAGCAGAGCTGACAGGGGCCTCAACACTGAAGCTTTCTTT. As protein: CATSRADRGLNTEAFF.

This clone was counted between two and nine times. The rearrangement uses TRBV10-3 and TRBJ1-4; TRBD1 aligns across 8 bases. CDR1 is ENHRY, CDR2 SYGVKD, per germline. The CDR3 spans 14 residues. The junction had 4 bases not matched to a gene; V was cut back by 6 bases and J by 4 bases. The CDR3 DNA reads as TGTGCCATCAGACCCGACAGGGGTAATGAAAAACTGTTTTTT. Translated: CAIRPDRGNEKLFF.

This chain joins TRBV7-9 and TRBJ2-5; D unresolved. The length of the CDR3 is 11 residues. Germline lookup yields CDR1 SEHNR and CDR2 FQNEAQ (reference sequence). V was shortened by 5 bases and J by 3 bases, with 4 bases between the two germline ends. The DNA for the CDR3 is TGTGCCAGCAGCCAGAAAGAGACCCAGTACTTC. Translated: CASSQKETQYF.

The V call is TRBV27, the J call TRBJ2-1; 8 bases agree with TRBD1. Germline assignment: CDR1 MNHEY and CDR2 SMNVEV (reference sequence). Trimming took 6 bases from V and 0 from J; bases not matched to a gene: 7. The CDR3 is 16 residues long. CDR3 amino acids: CASSRRTGSSYNEQFF. In nucleotides, the CDR3 is TGTGCCAGCAGCCGGCGGACAGGGAGCTCCTACAATGAGCAGTTCTTC.

V and J are TRBV7-6 and TRBJ2-7; 8 nucleotides align to TRBD2. In germline, CDR1 is SGHVS, CDR2 FNYEAQ. V was clipped by 2 bases and J by 7 bases; unmatched bases: 10. This CDR3 is 15 amino acids long. The CDR3 is CASSLRTGGPEEQYF. DNA of the CDR3: TGTGCCAGCAGCTTACGGACGGGAGGGCCGGAAGAGCAGTACTTC.

V usage is TRBV6-1 and J usage is TRBJ1-2; D gene unclear. Trimming took off 2 bases at V and 4 bases at J, with 8 bases between the two ends. Per germline, CDR1 MNHNS and CDR2 SASEGT. CDR3 length: 13 residues. CDR3 nucleotides: TGTGCCAGCAGTGAACGTCCGCCCTATGGCTACACCTTC. This translates into CASSERPPYGYTF.

This clone showed up just once. This rearrangement joins TRBV5-6 to TRBJ1-2; D is ambiguous. CDR3 length: 13 residues. V was clipped by 0 bases and J by 4 bases, with 7 bases between them. CDR1 and CDR2 from the germline V gene are SGHDT and YYEEEE. The chain's CDR3 is CASSLDWSYGYTF. In DNA, the CDR3 is TGTGCCAGCAGCTTGGACTGGAGCTATGGCTACACCTTC.

A single count supports this clone. This chain links TRBV28 with TRBJ2-5, with TRBD1 matching over 7 bases. The assigned J gene may be wrong: the sequence end matches TRBJ2-7 better. There are 15 residues in the CDR3. Per the germline V gene, CDR1 is MDHEN and CDR2 is SYDVKM. CDR3 nucleotides: TGTGCCAGCAGTTTACCCCGACAGGGCCCCCACGAGCAGTACTTC. It is translated as CASSLPRQGPHEQYF.

The J gene is TRBJ1-1, the V gene TRBV6-6; D might be TRBD1 (6 bases). CDR1 is MNHNY and CDR2 is SVGAGI in the germline V gene (reference sequence). The CDR3 contains 13 residues. With 0 bases removed from V and 7 bases from J, the gap between germline ends came to 9 bases. In DNA, the CDR3 is TGTGCCAGCAGTTACTCGGGACAAGGTGAAGCTTTCTTT. Protein product: CASSYSGQGEAFF.

V usage is TRBV19 and J usage is TRBJ2-2, with a tentative D call TRBD1 (7 bases). V gave up 10 bases and J gave up 6 bases, with 15 bases separating them. Germline V gene sequence: CDR1 LNHDA, CDR2 SQIVND (reference sequence). CDR3 size: 13 residues. The CDR3 sequence: CATKEGAAGELFF. The CDR3 DNA reads as TGTGCCACCAAGGAGGGGGCGGCCGGGGAGCTGTTTTTT.

This clone came up once. The rearrangement links TRBV27 to TRBJ1-2; no definite D call. The length of the CDR3 is 13 residues. Trimming shortened V by 0 bases and J by 2 bases, and 4 bases separated the two germline ends. Germline lookup yields CDR1 MNHEY and CDR2 SMNVEV (reference sequence). The DNA of the CDR3 is TGTGCCAGCAGTTTATCGGTCAACTATGGCTACACCTTC. The encoded protein is CASSLSVNYGYTF.